What follows describes a single T cell receptor (beta chain). Its target antigen remains unknown. Per-base qualities were not stored, and no clone one base away is much larger. This entry is derived from a study of cytomegalovirus exposure and HLA in healthy donors (dated by TCRdb to 2016 to 2017). Background for the entire study: An earlier analysis of a few hundred of the donors reported around 280 Gb of sequence data and 117 million unique TCR beta sequences obtained from about 180 million T cells. Every repertoire in the discovery cohort had been generated on one and the same sequencing platform. Rather than using new phenotypic data, the later analysis identified candidate immune exposures from TCR beta sequences and from how often those sequences occurred across donors. A later genetic analysis took genome-wide SNP genotypes for about 65% of the roughly 670 donors and used that subset as a discovery cohort. Besides the first cohort of approximately 670 subjects, a separate validation cohort made up of 95 to 150 different subjects was used. On average, around 200,000 unique TCR beta nucleotide sequences were sequenced per donor among about 400 genotyped donors of the cohort, with around 19% of those sequences being non-productive. To predict cytomegalovirus infection status, the study combined high-throughput TCR immunosequencing, statistical association of individual TCRs with disease status, and machine learning. Donor age, sex, ethnicity and CMV serostatus were compiled alongside the repertoire data. The number of donors typed differed by locus, with about 620-630 for A, B, C, DRB1 and DQB1, 522 for DQA1, 606 for DPA1, and over 400 for DPB1. Among the roughly 400 genotyped donors, under 90% belonged to the genetic ancestry cluster associated with self-reported Caucasian donors. A later analysis re-examined previously published TCR beta repertoires from more than 600 donors and added high-resolution HLA genotyping to investigate patterns of TCR occurrence. Both class I and class II loci were covered by HLA typing, at four-digit resolution. The aim of the study was to test whether cataloging public T cell receptors could identify signatures of past pathogen exposure. An earlier analysis of several hundred of the donors applied high-throughput TCR beta sequencing to assess whether each TCR beta V gene segment acted as functional or pseudogenic. About five DR-DQ haplotypes were handled as single units for association and clustering because linkage in the cohort was strong. The study used immunosequencing to profile the T cell repertoires of more than 650 subjects and linked those repertoires to cytomegalovirus serostatus. Approximately 300 gigabases of sequencing data and around 88 million unique TCR sequences made up an early release that covered about 640 HLA-typed donors. The paper's findings and limits, for the study overall: In this cohort, only TCR beta chains were sequenced, and detectable features were limited by the absence of alpha or paired-chain data. A later analysis found that most CMV-associated TCR beta chains appeared HLA-restricted, with HLA associations seemingly driven largely by CMV exposure. In a later genetic analysis, fewer N-insertions in productive TCRs were reported among donors in an Asian-associated ancestry cluster than the approximately 630-donor mean. According to the authors, the approach could potentially be generalized to other disease states and immunological phenotypes. Assigning TCR associations to individual alleles was difficult when HLA alleles, especially DR and DQ, strongly co-occurred. Most TCR sequences were observed very rarely across donors, whereas some public TCRs were present in many individuals. The study listed 150 to 200 TCR beta chains as associated with cytomegalovirus. The earlier analysis of some 560 of the donors excluded around 17 rarely observed V segments, including chromosome 9 orphons, because counts were too low. In an earlier analysis of around 600 of the donors, most TCR beta V segments were observed in productive rearrangements about 87% or about 30% of the time, broadly matching IMGT annotations. A later analysis found that HLA-associated TCR beta chains were more clonally expanded and had lower generation probabilities than equally common non-associated chains. In vitro tests confirmed that a few of the cytomegalovirus-associated TCR beta chains recognize cytomegalovirus antigens. Immune exposure information for the cohort was limited to CMV serostatus. In a later genetic analysis, a missense DCLRE1C variant was associated with V-gene and J-gene trimming of TCR beta chains, and the association was replicated in an independent cohort. Because the 87-base-pair reads could not distinguish some IMGT-functional V segments, including TRBV6-2 and TRBV6-3, those segments were excluded. A later analysis associated approximately 17,000 TCR beta sequences with specific HLA alleles at a false discovery rate of 0.05. Several of the top co-occurrence clusters appeared to be linked to parvovirus B19, influenza, CMV and Epstein-Barr virus, according to a later analysis. Because HLA typing was missing for some donors at each locus, association tests included only the typed subset. Presence/absence analyses assumed roughly uniform sequencing depth across donors, an assumption that may not hold. A cluster of highly shared sequence variants was judged likely to represent a technical artifact of the sequencing pipeline. In a later analysis, TCR association rates were found to vary across HLA loci, with the most associated TCRs seen for DRB1 alleles and the fewest for HLA-C alleles. Cytomegalovirus status was reported to be diagnosed by the classifier with high specificity and sensitivity in both the original and validation cohorts. Linkage disequilibrium might explain the correlated functional status among segregating V segments, but an unknown experimental factor could not be excluded. A further reported finding was that TCR beta sequences accurately predicted the HLA-A and HLA-B alleles for most subjects in the first cohort.

In total, roughly 670 healthy bone marrow donors made up the cohort. At the time of sampling, all cohort members were nominally healthy, though unrecorded immune exposures were likely present. The donor was CMV seronegative and belonged to the group of over 350 seronegative cohort members. A peripheral blood sample was provided by each donor, and peripheral blood mononuclear cells were used for TCR beta sequencing. Genomic DNA was extracted from the blood cell samples with the Qiagen DNeasy Blood Extraction Kit. The CDR3 holds 12 amino acids from the cysteine to the phenylalanine. Only the CDR3 portion is preserved as DNA: 36 bases, with reading frame beginning at the first base. CDR1 and CDR2 are drawn from the germline V gene: SGDLS, YYNGEE. V is reduced by 3 bases and J by 9 bases, leaving a spacing of 11 bases between them. The library was built by means of the immunoSEQ multiplex PCR assay. For the multiplex PCR, a mixture combining 60 forward primers for TCR Vbeta segments and 13 reverse primers for TCR Jbeta segments was used. The CDR3 region of rearranged TCR beta genes was amplified from genomic DNA with a multiplex PCR assay. On the Illumina HiSeq System, the amplified TCR beta libraries were sequenced as 87-base-pair reads. The study's own analysis went as follows. A later analysis tallied tens of millions of unique TCR beta chains across the approximately 670 repertoires, and 10 million to 11 million of those chains were shared by two or more donors. Raw reads were error-corrected and collapsed into unique sequences with a nearest-neighbor algorithm that merged closely related sequences to remove PCR and sequencing errors. Alignment of CDR3 sequences to IMGT reference sequences was used to assign V, D and J gene segments. For a sequence to be retained, a match of at least six nucleotides to both a V gene segment and a J gene segment was required. Rearrangements were classified as productive when the CDR3 lacked stop codons and remained in frame with V and J, and all other rearrangements were classified as non-productive. Following IMGT convention, CDR3 was defined as the stretch from the second conserved V-encoded cysteine to the conserved J-encoded phenylalanine. Sequences without an unambiguous match to a single V gene segment were excluded from the earlier analysis of a few hundred of the donors. In an earlier analysis of about 590 of the donors, a V segment was called functional when productive rearrangements were above 56.7%, and segregating when the standard deviation between donors exceeded 5%. To diagnose cytomegalovirus status from the catalog of TCR beta chain sequences, a statistical classification framework was built. V and J gene assignment, in a later analysis, came from comparing TCR nucleotide sequences with IMGT/GENE-DB human TR gene sequences. The TCRdist pipeline was used in a later analysis to assign CDR3 sequences and most-parsimonious VDJ recombination scenarios. In a later analysis, each TCR beta chain was defined by its CDR3 amino acid sequence together with its V-gene family, and reads without a unique V-gene family were excluded. As a way to deal with suspected cross-contamination and a sequencing artifact, a later analysis dropped 640 or so nucleotide sequences that were highly shared and had low generation probability. A later analysis calculated a clonal expansion index for each public chain from normalized within-repertoire ranks of inferred template counts. In a later analysis, generation probabilities were computed using a VDJ recombination model fitted to out-of-frame rearrangements, and the results were checked against IGoR. Hypergeometric tests were used in a later analysis to score TCR-TCR, TCR-HLA and TCR-CMV co-occurrence, with a repertoire-size bias correction applied to the TCR pairs. In a later analysis, false discovery rates were estimated by permuting HLA or CMV assignments 20 times. A later analysis grouped co-occurring TCRs with DBSCAN, adding TCRdist sequence similarity when clustering within HLA-allele-positive subsets. For co-occurrence clustering, repertoires with fewer than 30,000 or more than 120,000 public chains were excluded, along with 4 to 6 repertoires with anomalous nucleotide sharing. Not all clones reach the TCRdb copy of this immuneACCESS table, which keeps in-frame sequences only. Checked studies attribute under half of the gap to unresolved V genes and leave the rest unexplained. D and trimming come from the DNA, and the V and J calls and clone size come from that table. This sample lists some 190,000 clones; more than 80% were detected once. The top ten clones comprise 2.4% of the sample.

The receptor was derived from a male donor in good health and CMV-seronegative. Sample: PBMCs. The chain is assembled from TRBV9 and TRBJ2-3, with the D gene uncertain. The DNA sequence is given as TGTGCCAGCAGCGAAAGCGTTTACACGCAGTATTTT. It specifies CASSESVYTQYF.